The subject of this entry is one T cell receptor beta chain. The sample comes from a study of blood T cell repertoires in COVID-19. The overall study: Sites across the United States, Italy and Spain contributed samples from acute and convalescent COVID-19. T cells, B-cell-depleted T cells, or PBMCs provided the cDNA or gDNA that served as material.

Study processing details: The authors estimated nucleated cell counts from reference gene primer amplification. Sequencing used immunoSEQ multiplex PCR; TCRdb keeps in-frame clones, though not all of them. The V and J calls and clone size were taken over from that table, and D and trimming were inferred from the DNA. The sample yields 470,000 or so clones, approximately 85% seen once. The sample was peripheral blood. The sequence was obtained from a human donor in a cohort sampled during active COVID-19.

CDR3 sequence: CASSFGGSTDTQYF. The CDR3 DNA is TGTGCCAGCAGCTTTGGCGGTAGCACAGATACGCAGTATTTT. The genes are TRBV5-4 and TRBJ2-3; D remains ambiguous. This CDR3 has 14 residues. CDR1 is SGHNT and CDR2 is YYREEE in the germline V gene (reference sequence). Trimming shortened V by 2 bases and J by 0 bases, and 7 bases separated the two germline ends.